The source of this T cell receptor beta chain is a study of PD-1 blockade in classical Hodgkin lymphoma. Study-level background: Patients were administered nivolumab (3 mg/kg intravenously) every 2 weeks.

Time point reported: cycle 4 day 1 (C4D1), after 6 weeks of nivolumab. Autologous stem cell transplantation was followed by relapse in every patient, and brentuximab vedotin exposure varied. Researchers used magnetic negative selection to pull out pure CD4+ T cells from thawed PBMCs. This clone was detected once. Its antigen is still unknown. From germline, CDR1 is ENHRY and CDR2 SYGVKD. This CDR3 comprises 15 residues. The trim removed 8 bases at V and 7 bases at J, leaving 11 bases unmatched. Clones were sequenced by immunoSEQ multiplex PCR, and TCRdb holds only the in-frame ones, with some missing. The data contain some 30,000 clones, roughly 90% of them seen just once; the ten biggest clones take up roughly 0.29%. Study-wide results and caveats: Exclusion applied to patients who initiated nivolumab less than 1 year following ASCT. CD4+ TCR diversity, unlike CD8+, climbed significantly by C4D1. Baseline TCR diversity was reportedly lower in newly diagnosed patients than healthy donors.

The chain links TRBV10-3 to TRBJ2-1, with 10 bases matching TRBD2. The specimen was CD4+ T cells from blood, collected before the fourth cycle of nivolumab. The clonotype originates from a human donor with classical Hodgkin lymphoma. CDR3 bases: TGTGCCATCGGTGTCAGCGGGAGGGCCACAAATGAGCAGTTCTTC. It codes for CAIGVSGRATNEQFF.